These 5 T cell receptor beta chains came from one sample sequenced in a study of control samples from healthy donors and cancer patients. Clones were sequenced by immunoSEQ multiplex PCR, and TCRdb holds only the in-frame ones, with some missing. This sample has approximately 120,000 clones, with roughly 91% found just once. What was sequenced was blood. The receptors come from a woman between 50 and 59 years old in good health.

The V call is TRBV19, the J call TRBJ2-3; D might be TRBD2 (7 bases). This CDR3 comprises 19 residues. Germline loops: CDR1 LNHDA, CDR2 SQIVND (reference sequence). The V end lost 3 bases, the J end lost 2 bases, and 24 bases lay between the germline ends. CDR3 protein: CASSMEYWNTGGPTDTQYF. The CDR3 DNA is TGTGCCAGTAGTATGGAGTATTGGAACACCGGGGGGCCCACAGATACGCAGTATTTT.

The rearrangement joins TRBV7-9 to TRBJ2-3, with D possibly TRBD1 on 5 matching bases. V gave up 8 bases and J gave up 5 bases, with 17 bases separating them. This CDR3 is built from 14 residues. Germline V CDR1 and CDR2: SEHNR, FQNEAQ (reference sequence). The CDR3 reads CASPAGQGVDTQYF. The CDR3 DNA reads as TGTGCCAGCCCCGCAGGGCAGGGCGTAGATACGCAGTATTTT.

This clone was counted between two and nine times. The chain joins TRBV19 to TRBJ2-6; D gene ambiguous. The length of the CDR3 is 14 residues. From germline, CDR1 is LNHDA and CDR2 SQIVND (reference sequence). The ends were cut back, 3 bases at V and 2 bases at J, with 5 bases in the middle. The CDR3 sequence: CASSMDTGANVLTF. The CDR3 coding sequence is TGTGCCAGTAGTATGGATACTGGGGCCAACGTCCTGACTTTC.

The chain uses TRBV23-1 and TRBJ1-2, with no clear D. TRBV23-1 is an open reading frame, and its role is uncertain. This CDR3 has 14 amino acids. V shed 6 bases and J shed 1 base, with 12 bases lying between them. CDR3 DNA sequence: TGCGCCAGCAGCAACGGGCCCTTTAACTATGGCTACACCTTC. This translates into CASSNGPFNYGYTF.

This clone was observed once. The genes are TRBV6-6 and TRBJ1-1; perhaps TRBD1 as D (6 bases). The V gene's germline CDR1 is MNHNY and CDR2 SVGAGI (reference sequence). Trimming left V 9 bases short and J 4 bases short, with 12 bases between. The CDR3 loop spans 12 amino acids. Written as DNA, the CDR3 is TGTGCCAGTATTCAGGGGTCCACTGAAGCTTTCTTT. This gives the protein CASIQGSTEAFF.